This section outlines one T cell receptor beta chain sequence together with its context. Its antigen is unidentified. This entry is derived from a study of blood T cells in healthy people across ages. Study-wide findings and caveats: Naive T cell percentage strongly correlated with TCR beta diversity.

The germline V gene encodes CDR1 SGDLS and CDR2 YYNGEE. The CDR3 totals 13 residues. With 0 bases removed from V and 5 bases from J, the gap between germline ends came to 7 bases. PCR was performed a second time for roughly 7 to 11 cycles using a sample-barcoded 5' primer and a J-beta primer mix. Per sample, CDR3-containing paired-end reads numbered at least 3 million. TCRdb fed the 5' RACE reads into MiXCR, producing one record per CDR3 protein. There are over 1,200,000 distinct CDR3 sequences in the sample; approximately 59% occur only once, and approximately 7% lies in the top ten. Extraction of total RNA produced a minimum of 5 micrograms from each sample.

The clonotype comes from a man between 18 and 35 years old in good health. Sequenced material: blood. The chain uses TRBV9 and TRBJ2-3, with no clear D. The CDR3 here is CASSVGPGDTQYF. The CDR3 nucleotides read TGTGCCAGCAGCGTAGGACCGGGAGATACGCAGTATTTT.